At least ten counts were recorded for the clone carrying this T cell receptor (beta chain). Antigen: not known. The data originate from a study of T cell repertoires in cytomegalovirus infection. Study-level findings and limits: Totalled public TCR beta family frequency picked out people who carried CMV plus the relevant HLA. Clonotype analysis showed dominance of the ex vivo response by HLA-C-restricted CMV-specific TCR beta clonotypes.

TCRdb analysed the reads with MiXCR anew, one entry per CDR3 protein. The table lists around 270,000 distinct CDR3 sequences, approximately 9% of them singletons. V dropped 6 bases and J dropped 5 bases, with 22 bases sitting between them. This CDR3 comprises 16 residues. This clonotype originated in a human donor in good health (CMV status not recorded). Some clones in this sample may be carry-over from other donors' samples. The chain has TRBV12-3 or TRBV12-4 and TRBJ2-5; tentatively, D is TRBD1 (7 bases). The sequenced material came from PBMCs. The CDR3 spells CASSRTGEVRKETQYF. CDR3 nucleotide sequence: TGTGCCAGCAGCCGTACAGGGGAGGTCAGGAAGGAGACCCAGTACTTC.